The rows below give T cell receptor beta chains drawn from one sample of a study of graft-versus-host responses after intestinal transplantation. TCRdb keeps only in-frame clones here, not all; method: immunoSEQ multiplex PCR. The sample shows around 90,000 clones, about nine tenths of them seen only once. What these receptors recognize is not known. Sequencing was performed on unstimulated CD8+ T cells sorted from spleen or lymph node cells, taken before transplant. Receptor source: a human donor who was the organ donor for an intestinal transplant. The CDR3 runs from the conserved cysteine through the conserved F or W. D genes are given only for firm matches. Size values are once, few and many counts, or a class for expanded clones, and some rows have none.

cdr3_length	v_call	j_call	d_call	clone_size	cdr3_aa	cdr3_nt
17	TRBV11-2	TRBJ2-3	TRBD1	.	CASSLMQGAYRTDTQYF	TGTGCCAGCAGCTTAATGCAGGGGGCTTACCGCACAGATACGCAGTATTTT
14	TRBV19	TRBJ2-7	TRBD1	.	CASSIVTGVGEQYF	TGTGCCAGTAGTATAGTTACAGGGGTCGGCGAGCAGTACTTC
16	TRBV7-2	TRBJ1-2	.	.	CASSLKAVPFGYGYTF	TGTGCCAGCAGCTTAAAAGCTGTTCCTTTTGGCTATGGCTACACCTTC
18	TRBV28	TRBJ2-7	TRBD2	.	CASSPPGTSGVLLYEQYF	TGTGCCAGCAGTCCTCCCGGGACTAGCGGAGTTCTTCTCTACGAGCAGTACTTC
17	TRBV13	TRBJ1-2	.	.	CASSSLQGERTNYGYTF	TGTGCCAGCAGCTCCCTTCAGGGTGAGAGGACCAACTATGGCTACACCTTC
15	TRBV7-8	TRBJ2-7	.	.	CASSLEYRGSYEQYF	TGTGCCAGCAGCTTAGAATATAGGGGCTCCTACGAGCAGTACTTC
14	TRBV6-5	TRBJ2-7	TRBD2	few	CASRIAGGPNEQYF	TGTGCCAGCAGGATAGCGGGAGGGCCCAACGAGCAGTACTTC
17	TRBV7-8	TRBJ1-5	TRBD1	.	CASSSLGKGAINQPQHF	TGTGCCAGCAGCTCCCTGGGTAAGGGGGCAATCAATCAGCCCCAGCATTTT
14	TRBV5-1	TRBJ2-1	.	once	CASSLVSYYNEQFF	TGCGCCAGCAGCTTGGTTTCCTACTACAATGAGCAGTTCTTC
16	TRBV9	TRBJ2-1	.	.	CASSEASQGIYNEQFF	TGTGCCAGCAGCGAGGCCTCTCAGGGGATTTACAATGAGCAGTTCTTC
15	TRBV27	TRBJ2-3	.	.	CASSFSGRETDTQYF	TGTGCCAGCAGTTTCTCCGGGAGAGAGACAGATACGCAGTATTTT
13	TRBV7-8	TRBJ1-1	.	.	CASSLAGNTEAFF	TGTGCCAGCAGCTTAGCGGGCAACACTGAAGCTTTCTTT
12	TRBV5-5	TRBJ2-3	TRBD2	.	CASRAGVGTQYF	TGTGCCAGCAGAGCGGGAGTTGGTACGCAGTATTTT
14	TRBV13	TRBJ2-7	TRBD2	.	CASRVGLAPYEQYF	TGTGCCAGCAGGGTTGGACTAGCACCCTACGAGCAGTACTTC
15	TRBV10-1	TRBJ2-3	.	.	CASSAPEQTTDTQYF	TGCGCCAGCAGTGCTCCCGAACAAACCACAGATACGCAGTATTTT
12	TRBV7-9	TRBJ2-7	.	.	CASSKQAYEQYF	TGTGCCAGCAGCAAACAAGCCTACGAGCAGTACTTC
13	TRBV9	TRBJ1-2	.	.	CASSDAHRDGYTF	TGTGCCAGCAGCGACGCCCACAGGGATGGCTACACCTTC
15	TRBV27	TRBJ1-1	.	once	CASTPAGTWDTEAFF	TGTGCCAGCACCCCCGCCGGGACATGGGACACTGAAGCTTTCTTT
14	TRBV19	TRBJ2-7	TRBD2	few	CASSLTSGSYEQYF	TGTGCCAGTAGTTTGACTAGCGGGAGTTACGAGCAGTACTTC
16	TRBV6-5	TRBJ2-1	.	once	CASSYSLAYSYNEQFF	TGTGCCAGCAGTTACTCCCTAGCATACTCCTACAATGAGCAGTTCTTC
17	TRBV13	TRBJ2-7	TRBD2	.	CASSPGTSGRAFHEQYF	TGTGCCAGCAGCCCAGGGACTAGCGGGAGGGCCTTCCACGAGCAGTACTTC
15	TRBV13	TRBJ2-7	TRBD2	.	CASSLGSSGSYEQYF	TGTGCCAGCAGCTTAGGTAGTAGCGGGTCCTACGAGCAGTACTTC
18	TRBV5-4	TRBJ2-3	TRBD2	.	CASSYGTSGGTYTDTQYF	TGTGCCAGCAGCTATGGGACTAGCGGGGGGACTTACACAGATACGCAGTATTTT
16	TRBV28	TRBJ2-7	TRBD2	.	CASSFSSSGRAYEQYF	TGTGCCAGCAGTTTCTCATCTAGCGGGAGGGCGTACGAGCAGTACTTC
15	TRBV13	TRBJ2-5	TRBD2	.	CASSRRLAGAETQYF	TGTGCCAGCAGTAGGCGGCTAGCGGGGGCAGAGACCCAGTACTTC
16	TRBV9	TRBJ2-2	.	.	CASSVGGGFTTGELFF	TGTGCCAGCAGCGTAGGAGGTGGCTTTACGACCGGGGAGCTGTTTTTT
13	TRBV9	TRBJ2-1	.	.	CASSGVVDSEQFF	TGTGCCAGCAGCGGTGTCGTCGATAGTGAGCAGTTCTTC
21	TRBV6-1	TRBJ2-4	.	.	CASSEALRFSVWGLAKNIQYF	TGTGCCAGCAGTGAAGCGCTTCGATTCTCTGTTTGGGGACTAGCCAAAAACATTCAGTACTTC
11	TRBV28	TRBJ2-7	.	.	CASSFIYEQYF	TGTGCCAGCAGTTTTATATACGAGCAGTACTTC
13	TRBV11-2	TRBJ2-3	.	once	CASSPSPSDTQYF	TGTGCCAGCAGCCCGAGCCCCTCAGATACGCAGTATTTT
15	TRBV27	TRBJ2-5	TRBD1	once	CASSWTGTPQETQYF	TGTGCCAGCAGTTGGACAGGGACGCCCCAAGAGACCCAGTACTTC
14	TRBV10-2	TRBJ2-3	TRBD2	.	CASRAGVRLDTQYF	TGCGCCAGCAGGGCGGGAGTTAGATTAGATACGCAGTATTTT
16	TRBV6-1	TRBJ2-7	TRBD1	few	CASSAGQGMLPYEQYF	TGTGCCAGCAGTGCTGGACAGGGTATGCTGCCCTACGAGCAGTACTTC
14	TRBV19	TRBJ2-7	TRBD1	.	CASSRQGAEYEQYF	TGTGCCAGTAGTAGACAGGGGGCGGAGTACGAGCAGTACTTC
16	TRBV12-5	TRBJ1-2	.	.	CASGAGPLLTAYGYTF	TGTGCTAGTGGTGCGGGGCCTCTCCTGACAGCTTATGGCTACACCTTC
15	TRBV28	TRBJ2-1	.	once	CASSPEAVLGNEQFF	TGTGCCAGCAGTCCTGAGGCGGTTCTAGGCAATGAGCAGTTCTTC
15	TRBV13	TRBJ1-2	TRBD1	.	CASSQPTGGGYGYTF	TGTGCCAGCAGCCAACCCACAGGGGGCGGCTATGGCTACACCTTC
15	TRBV6-5	TRBJ2-2	.	once	CATHPSSGVTGELFF	TGTGCGACCCACCCCTCATCTGGAGTCACCGGGGAGCTGTTTTTT
15	TRBV4-1	TRBJ2-1	.	.	CASRPYGQLNNEQFF	TGCGCCAGCAGACCCTACGGACAGTTAAACAATGAGCAGTTCTTC
11	TRBV2	TRBJ2-7	TRBD2	.	CASRREGEQYF	TGTGCCAGCAGAAGGGAGGGCGAGCAGTACTTC
15	TRBV2	TRBJ1-1	TRBD1	.	CASRDLTGDPTEAFF	TGTGCCAGCAGGGACCTGACAGGGGATCCCACTGAAGCTTTCTTT
15	TRBV27	TRBJ1-1	.	.	CASSLMATLNTEAFF	TGTGCCAGCAGTTTAATGGCCACATTGAACACTGAAGCTTTCTTT
14	TRBV4-1	TRBJ1-2	TRBD1	.	CASSRDRVHYGYTF	TGCGCCAGCAGCCGCGACAGGGTGCACTATGGCTACACCTTC